These T cell receptor beta chains were read from a single sample in a study of shared clonotypes between healthy human individuals. Sequencing used immunoSEQ multiplex PCR; TCRdb keeps in-frame clones, though not all of them. The sample records 650,000 to 700,000 clones, about 92% being singletons. Input material: memory CD8+ T cells from PBMCs. The origin of the receptors is a man between 18 and 29 years old in good health. Some clones in this sample may be carry-over from other donors' samples. The CDR3 runs from the conserved cysteine through the conserved F or W. The order of the fields is V gene, clone size, J gene, CDR3 protein. Clone size appears in some rows only: once, few, many, or a class for an expanded clone.

>TRBV15|.|TRBJ1-1
CATSAREGVYTEAFF
>TRBV7-9|.|TRBJ2-7
CASSLEAGGIYEQYF
>TRBV6-5|.|TRBJ1-2
CASSYGGDDYGYTF
>TRBV21-1|once|TRBJ2-7
CASSTRWDVGPYEQYF
>TRBV18|few|TRBJ1-1
CASSPDLGNTEAFF
>TRBV19|.|TRBJ1-5
CASSSRGQSNQPQHF
>TRBV7-9|.|TRBJ2-1
CASSSDGDEFF
>TRBV5-6|.|TRBJ2-5
CASSLRIGRGWSETQYF
>TRBV7-9|.|TRBJ2-7
CASSLDIFSAYEQYF
>TRBV25-1|.|TRBJ1-3
CASSEFAGVDTIYF
>TRBV27|.|TRBJ1-5
CASSPDGDRGYNQPQHF
>TRBV7-9|.|TRBJ1-4
CASRTGINEKLFF
>TRBV2|.|TRBJ2-7
CASVGDPTYEQYF
>TRBV30|.|TRBJ2-7
CAWTTDRVTYEQYF
>TRBV6-4|.|TRBJ2-3
CASSAFGGTGDTQYF
>TRBV7-6|.|TRBJ2-1
CASSLGPGPSYNEQFF